This T cell receptor (beta chain) was captured in a study of T-cell reconstitution after alpha-beta-depleted transplantation in children. Unique molecular identifiers tagged the TCRbeta library. MiXCR was run by TCRdb on the PCR reads, yielding one entry per CDR3 protein. The table includes a few hundred thousand distinct CDR3 sequences, over 10% detected once. The CDR3 length is 13 residues. Germline CDR1 reads SGHDT; CDR2 reads YYEEEE. Trimming cost V 3 bases and J 2 bases, with 8 bases left between them. The genes are TRBV5-6 and TRBJ2-5, with TRBD1 as a possible D gene (5 bases). The sample was PBMCs, mostly from graft donor cells, taken 360 days after TCRalphabeta/CD19-depleted stem cell transplant. The receptor's source is a male patient younger than 18 who had a stem cell transplant for acute myeloid leukemia, so the T cells may come from the graft donor. This CDR3 is CASSSQGQETQYF. The CDR3 bases are TGTGCCAGCAGCTCGCAGGGTCAAGAGACCCAGTACTTC.